This T cell receptor (beta chain) was identified during a study of PD-1 blockade in classical Hodgkin lymphoma. Time point denoted: cycle 4 day 1 (C4D1), after less than 7 weeks of nivolumab. Each patient experienced a relapse that followed autologous stem cell transplantation, and brentuximab vedotin exposure varied. It was by magnetic negative selection that CD8+ T cells were isolated from thawed PBMCs. Method: immunoSEQ multiplex PCR; TCRdb's copy keeps in-frame clones and lacks some. The sample records about 20,000 clones, around 84% being singletons. The V gene's germline CDR1 is MNHEY and CDR2 SVGAGI. V was clipped by 7 bases and J by 1 base, with 11 bases between them. The CDR3 is 14 amino acids.

The chain recombines TRBV6-5 with TRBJ1-5, with a weak D call TRBD1 (5 bases). The TCR comes from a human donor with classical Hodgkin lymphoma. Material: CD8+ T cells from blood, obtained before the fourth cycle of nivolumab. The CDR3 spells CASKPRDSNQPQHF. CDR3 coding DNA: TGTGCCAGCAAACCCCGGGACAGCAATCAGCCCCAGCATTTT.